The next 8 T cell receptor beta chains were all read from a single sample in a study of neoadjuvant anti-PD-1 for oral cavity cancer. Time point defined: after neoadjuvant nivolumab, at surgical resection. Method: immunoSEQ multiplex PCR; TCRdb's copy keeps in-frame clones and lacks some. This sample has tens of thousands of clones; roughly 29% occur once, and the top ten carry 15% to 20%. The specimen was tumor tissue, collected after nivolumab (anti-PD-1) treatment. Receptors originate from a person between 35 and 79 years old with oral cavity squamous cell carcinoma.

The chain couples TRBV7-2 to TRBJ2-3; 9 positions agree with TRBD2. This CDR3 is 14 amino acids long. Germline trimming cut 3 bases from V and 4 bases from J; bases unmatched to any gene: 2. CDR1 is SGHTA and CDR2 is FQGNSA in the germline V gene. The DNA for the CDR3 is TGTGCCAGCAGCTTTGCGGGAGGGCCAGATACGCAGTATTTT. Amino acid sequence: CASSFAGGPDTQYF.

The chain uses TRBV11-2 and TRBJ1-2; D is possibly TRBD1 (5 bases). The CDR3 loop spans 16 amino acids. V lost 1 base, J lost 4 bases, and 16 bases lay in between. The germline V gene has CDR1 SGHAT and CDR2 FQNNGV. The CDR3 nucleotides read TGTGCCAGCAGCTTAGGATGGGGGAGGGAGGGCTATGGCTACACCTTC. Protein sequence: CASSLGWGREGYGYTF.

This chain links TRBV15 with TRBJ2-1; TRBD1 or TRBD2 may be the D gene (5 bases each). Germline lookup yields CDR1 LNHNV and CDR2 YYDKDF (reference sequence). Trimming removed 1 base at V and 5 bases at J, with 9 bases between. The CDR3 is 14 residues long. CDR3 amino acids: CATSRAGTNNEQFF. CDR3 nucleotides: TGTGCCACCAGCAGAGCAGGGACCAACAATGAGCAGTTCTTC.

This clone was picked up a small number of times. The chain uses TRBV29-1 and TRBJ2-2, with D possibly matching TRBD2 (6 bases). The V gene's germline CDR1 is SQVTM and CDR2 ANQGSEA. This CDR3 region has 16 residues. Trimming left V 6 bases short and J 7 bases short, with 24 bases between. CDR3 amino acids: CSVGGVLGDPGGELFF. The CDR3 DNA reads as TGCAGCGTCGGGGGTGTTTTGGGGGACCCGGGCGGGGAGCTGTTTTTT.

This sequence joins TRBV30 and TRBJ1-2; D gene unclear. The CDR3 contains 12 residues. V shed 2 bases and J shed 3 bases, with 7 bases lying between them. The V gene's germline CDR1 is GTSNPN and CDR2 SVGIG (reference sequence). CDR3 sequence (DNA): TGTGCCTGGAGTCCCCAGGACTATGGCTACACCTTC. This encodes CAWSPQDYGYTF.

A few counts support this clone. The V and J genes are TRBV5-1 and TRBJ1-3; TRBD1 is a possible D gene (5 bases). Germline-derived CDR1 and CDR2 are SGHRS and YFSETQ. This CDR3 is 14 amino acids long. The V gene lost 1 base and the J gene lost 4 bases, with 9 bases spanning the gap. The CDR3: CASSLTGEGNTIYF. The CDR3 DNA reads TGCGCCAGCAGCTTGACAGGCGAGGGAAACACCATATATTTT. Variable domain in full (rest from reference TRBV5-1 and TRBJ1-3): KAGVTQTPRYLIKTRGQQVTLSCSPISGHRSVSWYQQTPGQGLQFLFEYFSETQRNKGNFPGRFSGRQFSNSRSEMNVSTLELGDSALYLCASSLTGEGNTIYFGEGSWLTVV.

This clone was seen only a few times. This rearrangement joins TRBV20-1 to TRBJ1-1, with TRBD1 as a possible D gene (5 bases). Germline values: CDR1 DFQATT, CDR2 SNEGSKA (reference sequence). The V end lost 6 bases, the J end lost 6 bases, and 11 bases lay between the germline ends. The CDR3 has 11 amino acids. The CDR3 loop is CSARYRPEAFF. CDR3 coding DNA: TGCAGTGCCCGATACAGGCCTGAAGCTTTCTTT.

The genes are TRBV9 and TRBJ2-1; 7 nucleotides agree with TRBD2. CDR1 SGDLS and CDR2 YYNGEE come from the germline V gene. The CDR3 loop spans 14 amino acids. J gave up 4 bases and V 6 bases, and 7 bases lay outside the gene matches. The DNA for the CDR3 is TGTGCCAGCAACCCGGGGAGGGCGTACAATGAGCAGTTCTTC. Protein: CASNPGRAYNEQFF.